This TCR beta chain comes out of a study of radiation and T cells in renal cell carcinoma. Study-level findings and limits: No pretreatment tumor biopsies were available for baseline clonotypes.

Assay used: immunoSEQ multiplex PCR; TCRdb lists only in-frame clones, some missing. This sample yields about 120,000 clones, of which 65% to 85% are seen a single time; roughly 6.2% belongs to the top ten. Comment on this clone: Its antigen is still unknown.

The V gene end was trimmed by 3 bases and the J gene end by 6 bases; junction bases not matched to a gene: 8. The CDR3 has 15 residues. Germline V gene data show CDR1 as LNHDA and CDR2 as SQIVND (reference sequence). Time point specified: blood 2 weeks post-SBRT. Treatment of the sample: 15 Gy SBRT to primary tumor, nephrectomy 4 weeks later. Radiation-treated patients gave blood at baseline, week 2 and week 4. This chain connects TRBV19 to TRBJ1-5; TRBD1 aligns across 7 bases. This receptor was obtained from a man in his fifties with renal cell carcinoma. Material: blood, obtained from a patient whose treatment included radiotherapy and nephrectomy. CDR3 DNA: TGTGCCAGTAGTATTGGCACAGGGGCGACTCAGCCCCAGCATTTT. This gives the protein CASSIGTGATQPQHF.